This T cell receptor beta chain was retrieved from a study of blood T cell repertoires in COVID-19. Background on the study: From the United States, Italy and Spain came samples of acute and convalescent COVID-19. PBMCs, B-cell-depleted T cells, or T cells provided the cDNA or gDNA that made up the material.

At least ten counts were recorded for this clone. Authors' methods: Researchers report that nucleated cell counts were estimated from reference gene primer amplification. The repertoire was sequenced with immunoSEQ multiplex PCR; TCRdb's copy has only in-frame clones and lacks some. That table furnishes V, J and clone size, whereas the DNA furnished D and trimming. The sample consists of under 120,000 clones, under 75% of them appearing once. Trimming shortened V by 1 base and J by 7 bases, and 13 bases separated the two germline ends. This CDR3 has 15 residues. Germline V lookup: CDR1 LGHDT, CDR2 YNNKEL (reference sequence).

The TCR originated in an elderly man with acute or convalescent COVID-19. Sequencing input: peripheral blood. V gene TRBV3-1 (or the pseudogene TRBV3-2) combines with J gene TRBJ1-4; D is unresolved. CDR3 residues: CASSQGWGGGEKLFF. The CDR3 coding sequence is TGTGCCAGCAGCCAAGGGTGGGGAGGAGGTGAAAAACTGTTTTTT.